The subject of this entry is one T cell receptor (beta chain). Authors' methods: Reference gene primer amplification gave estimated nucleated cell counts. Data came from immunoSEQ multiplex PCR; TCRdb stores just in-frame clones and leaves some out. The D gene and trimming were derived from the DNA, and the V and J assignments and clone size from that table. Among about 90,000 clones, about two thirds were seen once, and the ten largest hold approximately 15%. This CDR3 spans 13 amino acids. V lost 2 bases and J lost 8, with 9 bases in between. Germline loops: CDR1 MDHEN, CDR2 SYDVKM. This record comes from a study of blood T cell repertoires in COVID-19. For the study at large: The study drew acute and convalescent COVID-19 samples from the United States, Italy and Spain. PBMCs, B-cell-depleted T cells, or T cells were the source of the cDNA or gDNA that made up the material.

The sequenced sample was peripheral blood. This receptor was taken from a woman older than 75 with acute or convalescent COVID-19. The chain links TRBV28 to TRBJ1-4; D call uncertain. The CDR3 reads CASSLQVEEKLFF. The DNA for the CDR3 is TGTGCCAGCAGTTTACAGGTAGAAGAAAAACTGTTTTTT.